This T cell receptor (beta chain) was retrieved from a study of CD8+CD57+ T cells in acquired aplastic anemia. CDR3 and TCR beta VDJ profiling relied on a genomic DNA template. TCRdb independently ran MiXCR on the reads; one entry per CDR3 protein. The sample yields fewer than 200,000 distinct CDR3 sequences, around half seen once. In germline, CDR1 is SGHVS, CDR2 FQNEAQ. Trimming removed 5 bases at V and 3 bases at J, with 8 bases between. This CDR3 has 12 residues. Patients chosen for sequencing had CD8+CD57+ cells that had expanded, as shown by flow cytometry. V is TRBV7-8 and J is TRBJ2-7; D is uncertain. Sample: sorted CD4+, CD8+, or CD8+CD57+ T cells (not recorded which) from PBMCs. The TCR originated in a human donor with aplastic anemia. The CDR3 DNA sequence: TGTGCCAGCAGCACGGTCGTCTACGAGCAGTACTTC. As protein: CASSTVVYEQYF.